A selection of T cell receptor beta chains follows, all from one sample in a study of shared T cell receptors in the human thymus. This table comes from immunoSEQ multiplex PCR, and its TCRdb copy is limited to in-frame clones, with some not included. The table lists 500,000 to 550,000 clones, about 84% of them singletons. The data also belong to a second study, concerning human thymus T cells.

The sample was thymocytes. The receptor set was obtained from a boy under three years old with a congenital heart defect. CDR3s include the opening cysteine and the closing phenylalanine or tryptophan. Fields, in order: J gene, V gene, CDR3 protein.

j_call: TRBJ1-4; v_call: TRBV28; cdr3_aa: CASSFPGQYATNEKLFF
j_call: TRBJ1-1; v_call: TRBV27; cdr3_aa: CASSSDRERAFF
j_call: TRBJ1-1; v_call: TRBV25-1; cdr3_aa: CASSDSRTEAFF
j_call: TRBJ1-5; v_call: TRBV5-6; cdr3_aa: CASSLGVTGEGYSNQPQHF
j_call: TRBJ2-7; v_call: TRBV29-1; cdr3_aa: CSVVKGTSGRVNPYEQYF
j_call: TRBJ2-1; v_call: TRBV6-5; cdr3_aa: CASSYFGGASTNEQFF
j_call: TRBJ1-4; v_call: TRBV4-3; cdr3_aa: CASSSATNEKLFF
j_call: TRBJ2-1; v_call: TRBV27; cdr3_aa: CASSLDPYNEQFF
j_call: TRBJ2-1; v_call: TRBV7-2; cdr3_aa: CASSLAWTSGRGNSYNEQFF
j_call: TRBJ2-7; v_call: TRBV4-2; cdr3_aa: CASSQSRRGATYEQYF
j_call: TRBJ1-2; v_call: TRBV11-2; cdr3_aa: CASSQDIPRQTGDGYTF
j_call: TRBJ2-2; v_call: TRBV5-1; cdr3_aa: CASSLGGPGNTGELFF
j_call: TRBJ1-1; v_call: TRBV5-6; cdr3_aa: CASSVSGEGTEAFF
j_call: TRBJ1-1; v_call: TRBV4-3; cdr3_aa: CASTPDRQNTEAFF
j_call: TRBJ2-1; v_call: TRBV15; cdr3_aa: CATSTEEYPSGRAIEQFF
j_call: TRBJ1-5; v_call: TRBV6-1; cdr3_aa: CASSEEGGRASNQPQHF
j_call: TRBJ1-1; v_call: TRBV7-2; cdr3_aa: CASSSPGNTEAFF
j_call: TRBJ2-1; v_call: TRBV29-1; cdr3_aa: CSVEAAGTSGSWNEQFF
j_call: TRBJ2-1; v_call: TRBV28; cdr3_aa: CASSLSPGLAGYNEQFF
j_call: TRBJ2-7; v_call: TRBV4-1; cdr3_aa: CASSQETSEYEQYF
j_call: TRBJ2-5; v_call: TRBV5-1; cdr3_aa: CASSLAGWQETQYF
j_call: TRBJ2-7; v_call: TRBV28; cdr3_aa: CASSLRDFAYEQYF
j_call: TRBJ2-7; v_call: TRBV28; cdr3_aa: CASSFLAQVSHEQYF
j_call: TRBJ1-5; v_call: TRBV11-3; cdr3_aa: CASSSHPGQGGYSNQPQHF
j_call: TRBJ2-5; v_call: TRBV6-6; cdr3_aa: CASSYRGETQYF
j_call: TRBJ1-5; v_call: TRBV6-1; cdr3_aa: CASSEERIGTGGHNQPQHF
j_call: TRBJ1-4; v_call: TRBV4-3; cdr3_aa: CASSQWDRGLTNEKLFF
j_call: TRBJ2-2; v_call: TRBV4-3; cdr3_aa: CASSLRRYPTPGELFF
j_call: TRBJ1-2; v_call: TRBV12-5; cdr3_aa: CASGFLRDRGPPLYGYTF
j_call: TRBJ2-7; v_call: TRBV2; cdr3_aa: CASSASMTSGSSYEQYF
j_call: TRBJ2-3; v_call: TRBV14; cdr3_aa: CASSRRREPPGTDTQYF
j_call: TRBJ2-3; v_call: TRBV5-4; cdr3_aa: CASSFREKTTTDTQYF
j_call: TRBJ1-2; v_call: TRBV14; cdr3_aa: CASSGRTGHYGYTF
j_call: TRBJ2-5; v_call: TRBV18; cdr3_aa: CASSHRQGQKCQETQYF
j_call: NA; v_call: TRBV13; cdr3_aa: CASNPTGAKGEQYF
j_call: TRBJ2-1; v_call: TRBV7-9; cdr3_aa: CASSLASGTTYNEQFF
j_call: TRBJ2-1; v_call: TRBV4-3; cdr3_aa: CASSQDCNRDHEQFF
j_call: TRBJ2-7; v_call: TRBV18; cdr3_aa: CASSPAPSGSPYEQYF
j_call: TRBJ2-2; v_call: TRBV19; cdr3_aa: CASSPFQGWELFF
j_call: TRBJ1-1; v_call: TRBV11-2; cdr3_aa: CASSYPSTGNTEAFF
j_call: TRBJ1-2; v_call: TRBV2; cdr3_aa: CASSERWDRDTTYYGYTF
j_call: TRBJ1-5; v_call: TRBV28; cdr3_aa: CASRPGTGDSHSNQPQHF
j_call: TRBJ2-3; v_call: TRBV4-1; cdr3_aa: CASSRTSGTTDTQYF
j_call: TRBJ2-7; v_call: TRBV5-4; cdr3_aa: CASSLVDVQAGGSYEQYF
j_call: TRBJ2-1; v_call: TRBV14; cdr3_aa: CASSQVGGRALNEQFF
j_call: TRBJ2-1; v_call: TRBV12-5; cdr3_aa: CASASHSGDSYNEQFF
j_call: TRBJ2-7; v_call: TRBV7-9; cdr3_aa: CASSFLGVRDRPYEQYF
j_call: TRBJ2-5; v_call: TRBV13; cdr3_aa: CASSRGGGETQYF
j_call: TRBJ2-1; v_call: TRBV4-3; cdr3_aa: CASSRELSGSPYNEQFF
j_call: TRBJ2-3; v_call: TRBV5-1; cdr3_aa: CASSRLQGAFFSTDTQYF
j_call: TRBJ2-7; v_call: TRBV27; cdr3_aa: CASSFRARVYEQYF
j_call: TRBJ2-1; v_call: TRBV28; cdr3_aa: CASSLGGTSGPHSYNEQFF
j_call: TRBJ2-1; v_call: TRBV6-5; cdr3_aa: CASTGGPAGNEQFF
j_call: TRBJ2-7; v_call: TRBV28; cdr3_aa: CASSARVPLYEQYF
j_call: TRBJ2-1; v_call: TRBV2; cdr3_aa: CASSEGPSGRSDEQFF